Described below is a single T cell receptor beta chain sequence and its context. Trimming removed 0 bases from V and 6 bases from J; junction bases left unmatched: 12. CDR3 length equals 17 residues. Germline V gene lookup returns CDR1 MNHNY and CDR2 SVGAGI (reference sequence). The data were obtained in a study of glioma-infiltrating T cells. TCR alpha and beta CDR3 regions were amplified from RNA using iRepertoire nested multiplex PCR. TCRdb itself ran the multiplex PCR reads through MiXCR, one entry per CDR3 protein. The profile shows 90,000 or so distinct CDR3 sequences, roughly 40% of them singletons.

The sequenced material came from glioma tissue, nonneoplastic brain tissue, or PBMCs (not recorded which). The chain joins TRBV6-6 to TRBJ1-2; 8 nucleotides match TRBD1. This clonotype originated in a human donor with low-grade glioma or glioblastoma, undergoing nonglioma brain surgery, or in good health (not recorded which). CDR3 residues: CASSYSDMKGQADGYTF. In nucleotides, the CDR3 is TGTGCCAGCAGTTACTCTGATATGAAGGGACAGGCAGATGGCTACACCTTC.